A single sample is the source of the 30 T cell receptor beta chains below, sequenced in a study of graft-versus-host responses after intestinal transplantation. Antigens of these TCRs are unknown. Data came from immunoSEQ multiplex PCR; TCRdb stores just in-frame clones and leaves some out. The table records about 99,000 clones, 93% of them present only once. The sequences come from unstimulated CD8+ T cells sorted from spleen or lymph node cells, collected before intestinal transplant. All receptors derive from a human donor who received an intestinal transplant.

This clone was counted a single time. This rearrangement joins TRBV2 to TRBJ2-3, with D possibly matching TRBD1 (6 bases). Germline V gene lookup returns CDR1 SNHLY and CDR2 FYNNEI. V dropped 5 bases and J dropped 1 base, with 10 bases sitting between them. The CDR3 contains 14 residues. The CDR3 nucleotides are TGTGCCAGCAGTTGGGACACGGGCACAGATACGCAGTATTTT. Its translation: CASSWDTGTDTQYF.

The chain carries TRBV6-5 and TRBJ1-2; D is unclear. This CDR3 is 14 amino acids long. Per germline, CDR1 MNHEY and CDR2 SVGAGI. V dropped 2 bases and J dropped 4 bases, with 11 bases sitting between them. This CDR3 is CASSYSRLRYGYTF. CDR3 sequence (DNA): TGTGCCAGCAGTTACAGCCGGTTGCGCTATGGCTACACCTTC.

The V and J genes are TRBV7-9 and TRBJ2-1; TRBD2 is a possible D gene (7 bases). V was cut by 4 bases and J by 8 bases, with 21 bases left in between. CDR3 length: 16 residues. The germline V gene has CDR1 SEHNR and CDR2 FQNEAQ (reference sequence). CDR3 in amino acids: CASSSQRGARPDEQFF. CDR3 in DNA: TGTGCCAGCAGCTCTCAACGGGGGGCCCGTCCGGATGAGCAGTTCTTC. Using reference TRBV7-9 and TRBJ2-1 for the parts outside the CDR3, the full variable domain is DTGVSQNPRHKITKRGQNVTFRCDPISEHNRLYWYRQTLGQGPEFLTYFQNEAQLEKSRLLSDRFSAERPKGSFSTLEIQRTEQGDSAMYLCASSSQRGARPDEQFFGPGTRLTVL.

The chain carries TRBV15 and TRBJ1-6; the D gene is possibly TRBD1 (5 bases). Between the trimmed V and J ends, which lost 0 bases and 11 bases, there was a span of 20 bases. This CDR3 region has 17 residues. Germline V gene lookup returns CDR1 LNHNV and CDR2 YYDKDF (reference sequence). CDR3 region: CATSRDEGGGTWTPLHF. CDR3 in DNA: TGTGCCACCAGCAGAGATGAGGGCGGGGGGACTTGGACACCCCTCCACTTT. Filled out from reference TRBV15 and TRBJ1-6, the complete variable domain reads DAMVIQNPRYQVTQFGKPVTLSCSQTLNHNVMYWYQQKSSQAPKLLFHYYDKDFNNEADTPDNFQSRRPNTSFCFLDIRSPGLGDTAMYLCATSRDEGGGTWTPLHFGNGTRLTVT.

CDR3 nucleotides: TGTGCCTGGAGGGATTGGGATACGCAGTATTTT. Its protein product is CAWRDWDTQYF. The V gene is TRBV30, the J gene TRBJ2-3; D is undetermined. The CDR3 consists of 11 residues. The V gene lost 3 bases and the J gene lost 6 bases, with 7 bases spanning the gap. The germline V gene encodes CDR1 GTSNPN and CDR2 SVGIG (reference sequence).

The V call is TRBV4-1, the J call TRBJ2-1; D is unresolved. V lost 1 base and J 1 base, leaving 11 bases between the germline ends. This CDR3 comprises 16 residues. Germline-derived CDR1 and CDR2 are MGHRA and YSYEKL. The CDR3 DNA is TGCGCCAGCAGCCAAGTCGGTTCGAGGTCCTACAATGAGCAGTTCTTC. It specifies CASSQVGSRSYNEQFF.

This chain joins TRBV5-6 and TRBJ2-7; TRBD1 might be the D (6 bases). The V gene lost 3 bases and the J gene lost 4 bases, with 20 bases spanning the gap. Germline CDR1 is SGHDT and CDR2 is YYEEEE. The CDR3 length is 16 residues. CDR3 loop: CASSYRLGTPFYEQYF. The CDR3 DNA follows: TGTGCCAGCAGCTACCGTTTGGGGACACCCTTTTACGAGCAGTACTTC.

The V and J genes are TRBV11-3 and TRBJ2-3, with D perhaps TRBD1 (6 bases). V was trimmed by 4 bases and J by 3 bases, leaving 11 bases between them. This CDR3 has 14 residues. Germline lookup yields CDR1 SGHNT and CDR2 YENEEA. The CDR3 is CASSSRDKTDTQYF. CDR3 DNA: TGTGCCAGCAGCTCCCGGGACAAAACAGATACGCAGTATTTT.

The rearrangement uses TRBV14 and TRBJ1-2; D is possibly TRBD1 (6 bases). The CDR3 consists of 16 residues. Trimming removed 3 bases from V and 4 bases from J, with 18 bases in between. CDR1 and CDR2 from the germline V gene are SGHDN and FVKESK. For the CDR3, the DNA is TGTGCCAGCAGCCACATACAGGGCTCGGTGGGCTATGGCTACACCTTC. Encoded protein: CASSHIQGSVGYGYTF. The full variable domain, in which reference TRBV14 and TRBJ1-2 provide the parts outside the CDR3, is EAGVTQFPSHSVIEKGQTVTLRCDPISGHDNLYWYRRVMGKEIKFLLHFVKESKQDESGMPNNRFLAERTGGTYSTLKVQPAELEDSGVYFCASSHIQGSVGYGYTFGSGTRLTVV.

This clone appeared a few times. J is TRBJ2-7 and V is TRBV6-5; possible D gene TRBD1, 6 bases. This CDR3 is built from 15 residues. Trimming left V 0 bases short and J 0 bases short, with 9 bases between. Germline lookup yields CDR1 MNHEY and CDR2 SVGAGI. For the CDR3, the DNA is TGTGCCAGCAGTTACTCGAGGGGGATCTCCTACGAGCAGTACTTC. This gives the protein CASSYSRGISYEQYF.

This chain uses TRBV27 with TRBJ1-5; no clear D. The germline V gene has CDR1 MNHEY and CDR2 SMNVEV (reference sequence). This CDR3 is 13 amino acids long. V dropped 1 base and J dropped 3 bases, with 4 bases sitting between them. CDR3 amino acids: CASSLFTNQPQHF. The CDR3 DNA reads TGTGCCAGCAGTTTATTTACCAATCAGCCCCAGCATTTT.

The gene calls are TRBV10-2 and TRBJ2-1, with D possibly matching TRBD1 (5 bases). CDR3 length: 14 amino acids. CDR1 WSHSY and CDR2 SAAADI come from the germline V gene. Trimming took off 10 bases at V and 2 bases at J, with 15 bases between the two ends. The CDR3 sequence: CAISWGEAYNEQFF. The CDR3 DNA sequence: TGCGCCATTTCGTGGGGCGAAGCCTACAATGAGCAGTTCTTC.

The chain combines TRBV5-6 with TRBJ1-1, with D unresolved. Per germline, CDR1 SGHDT and CDR2 YYEEEE. Between the trimmed V and J ends, which lost 2 bases and 1 base, there was a span of 18 bases. This CDR3 has 17 amino acids. DNA for the CDR3: TGTGCCAGCAGCTTTGGACGGCGGAGGTCCTGGAACACTGAAGCTTTCTTT. It specifies CASSFGRRRSWNTEAFF. The whole variable domain, filled in from reference TRBV5-6 and TRBJ1-1, reads DAGVTQSPTHLIKTRGQQVTLRCSPKSGHDTVSWYQQALGQGPQFIFQYYEEEERQRGNFPDRFSGHQFPNYSSELNVNALLLGDSALYLCASSFGRRRSWNTEAFFGQGTRLTVV.

The chain uses TRBV19 and TRBJ1-1; D not resolved. This CDR3 comprises 12 residues. The germline V gene has CDR1 LNHDA and CDR2 SQIVND (reference sequence). The germline V and J ends were trimmed by 2 bases and 5 bases, with 6 bases remaining between them. The CDR3 DNA is TGTGCCAGTAGTATATTAGGGACTGAAGCTTTCTTT. Residues: CASSILGTEAFF.

The V gene is TRBV19, the J gene TRBJ2-2; D call uncertain. The V end lost 3 bases, the J end lost 6 bases, and 8 bases lay between the germline ends. Germline V CDR1 and CDR2: LNHDA, SQIVND (reference sequence). The CDR3 contains 13 residues. CDR3 protein: CASSMPPAGELFF. The CDR3, as DNA: TGTGCCAGTAGTATGCCCCCGGCCGGGGAGCTGTTTTTT.

The chain couples TRBV2 to TRBJ1-1; 7 bases match TRBD1. Germline values: CDR1 SNHLY, CDR2 FYNNEI. The CDR3 totals 15 residues. The V gene end was trimmed by 3 bases and the J gene end by 2 bases; junction bases not matched to a gene: 6. In DNA, the CDR3 is TGTGCCAGCAGTGATACAGGGGACATTAACACTGAAGCTTTCTTT. Translated: CASSDTGDINTEAFF.

This chain joins TRBV30 and TRBJ1-2; D is perhaps TRBD1 (5 bases). CDR1 is GTSNPN and CDR2 is SVGIG in the germline V gene (reference sequence). This CDR3 is 12 amino acids long. The V end was cut by 3 bases, the J end by 2 bases, with 7 bases between. The CDR3: CAWSPGNYGYTF. In DNA form, the CDR3 reads TGTGCCTGGAGCCCAGGGAACTATGGCTACACCTTC.

The V call is TRBV27, the J call TRBJ1-1, with a possible D match to TRBD1 (5 bases). The ends were cut back, 5 bases at V and 6 bases at J, with 22 bases in the middle. This CDR3 region has 16 residues. Germline lookup yields CDR1 MNHEY and CDR2 SMNVEV (reference sequence). CDR3 protein: CASSISRVKFGPEAFF. The CDR3 DNA reads as TGTGCCAGCAGTATCTCCAGGGTTAAGTTTGGCCCTGAAGCTTTCTTT.

With respect to this clone: One junction end disagrees with the germline gene, perhaps due to a read error. The rearrangement uses TRBV6-5 and TRBJ1-2, with 9 bases matching TRBD1. Germline V CDR1 and CDR2: MNHEY, SVGAGI. The CDR3 totals 14 residues. The CDR3 region is CASSSWTGEYDYTF. CDR3 DNA sequence: TGTGCCAGCAGTTCATGGACAGGGGAATATGACTACACCTTC.

The chain links TRBV7-9 to TRBJ1-1, with D possibly TRBD1 on 5 matching bases. The CDR3 totals 14 residues. CDR1 is SEHNR and CDR2 is FQNEAQ in the germline V gene (reference sequence). V was cut by 5 bases and J by 1 base, with 11 bases left in between. The CDR3 DNA sequence: TGTGCCAGCAGCGACAGTTTACAGAACACTGAAGCTTTCTTT. Encoded protein: CASSDSLQNTEAFF.

V is TRBV7-9 and J is TRBJ2-7; D tentatively fits TRBD1 or TRBD2 (7 bases each). V was cut by 5 bases and J by 2 bases, with 13 bases left in between. The CDR3 covers 14 residues. Germline CDR1 SEHNR, CDR2 FQNEAQ (reference sequence). The CDR3 loop reads CASSGRDSTYEQYF. The CDR3 DNA follows: TGTGCCAGCAGCGGGAGGGACAGCACCTACGAGCAGTACTTC. The whole variable domain, filled in from reference TRBV7-9 and TRBJ2-7, reads DTGVSQNPRHKITKRGQNVTFRCDPISEHNRLYWYRQTLGQGPEFLTYFQNEAQLEKSRLLSDRFSAERPKGSFSTLEIQRTEQGDSAMYLCASSGRDSTYEQYFGPGTRLTVT.

The V and J genes are TRBV9 and TRBJ2-1; either TRBD1 or TRBD2 may supply D (5 bases each). CDR1 SGDLS and CDR2 YYNGEE come from the germline V gene. The CDR3 runs 14 residues. V lost 3 bases to trimming and J lost 10 bases, with 17 bases between them. CDR3 loop: CASSGGTQGREQFF. The CDR3, as DNA: TGTGCCAGCAGCGGTGGGACCCAGGGACGGGAGCAGTTCTTC. The complete variable domain, with remaining parts taken from reference TRBV9 and TRBJ2-1, reads DSGVTQTPKHLITATGQRVTLRCSPRSGDLSVYWYQQSLDQGLQFLIQYYNGEERAKGNILERFSAQQFPDLHSELNLSSLELGDSALYFCASSGGTQGREQFFGPGTRLTVL.

This clone was detected only a few times. The V and J genes are TRBV11-2 and TRBJ2-7; D is perhaps TRBD2 (6 bases). Germline V CDR1 and CDR2: SGHAT, FQNNGV. The V gene lost 7 bases and the J gene lost 2 bases, with 12 bases spanning the gap. This CDR3 has 13 amino acids. The CDR3: CASTPGATYEQYF. In DNA, the CDR3 is TGTGCCAGCACACCGGGAGCTACCTACGAGCAGTACTTC.

J is TRBJ1-5 and V is TRBV9, with D hard to call. V was cut by 4 bases and J by 6 bases, with 14 bases left in between. CDR1 and CDR2 (germline): SGDLS, YYNGEE. The CDR3 runs to 14 residues. The CDR3 reads CASSFGFGSQPQHF. The CDR3 nucleotides read TGTGCCAGCAGCTTCGGGTTTGGGAGTCAGCCCCAGCATTTT.

The CDR3 loop is CASSQDLGVGDGYTF. CDR3 sequence (DNA): TGCGCCAGCAGCCAAGATTTGGGGGTCGGGGATGGCTACACCTTC. V gene TRBV4-1 combines with J gene TRBJ1-2; a possible D gene is TRBD1 (5 bases). The CDR3 sequence is 15 residues long. V lost 0 bases and J 6 bases, leaving 14 bases between the germline ends. CDR1 and CDR2 (germline): MGHRA, YSYEKL.

This rearrangement joins TRBV7-8 to TRBJ2-7; the match to TRBD1 covers 11 bases. J was trimmed by 5 bases and V by 3 bases; bases with no gene match: 6. Germline lookup yields CDR1 SGHVS and CDR2 FQNEAQ. The CDR3 has 15 amino acids. CDR3 protein: CASSFLGQGDDEQYF. In DNA form, the CDR3 reads TGTGCCAGCAGCTTTTTGGGACAGGGGGATGACGAGCAGTACTTC.

The rearrangement joins TRBV11-2 to TRBJ1-3, with 7 bases that match TRBD1. The CDR3 is 16 amino acids. The V gene's germline CDR1 is SGHAT and CDR2 FQNNGV. V shed 5 bases and J 1 base; nucleotides not matched to a gene: 8. CDR3 sequence: CASSLWTGLSGNTIYF. The CDR3 DNA reads as TGTGCCAGCAGCCTATGGACAGGCCTATCTGGAAACACCATATATTTT.

The count of this clone is one. The gene calls are TRBV4-1 and TRBJ2-2; D unresolved. The length of the CDR3 is 12 residues. In germline, CDR1 is MGHRA, CDR2 YSYEKL. V dropped 2 bases and J dropped 5 bases, with 3 bases sitting between them. The CDR3 DNA reads as TGCGCCAGCAGCCAACATACCGGGGAGCTGTTTTTT. It specifies CASSQHTGELFF.

The gene calls are TRBV4-1 and TRBJ1-6; D unresolved. The germline V gene has CDR1 MGHRA and CDR2 YSYEKL. V was clipped by 0 bases and J by 10 bases, with 16 bases between them. The CDR3 is 16 residues long. CDR3: CASSQEGRTAGSPLHF. Written as DNA, the CDR3 is TGCGCCAGCAGCCAAGAGGGGAGGACGGCGGGGTCACCCCTCCACTTT.

This chain connects TRBV18 to TRBJ2-5, with D possibly being TRBD2 (6 bases). The CDR3 extends over 15 amino acids. With 5 bases removed from V and 1 base from J, the gap between germline ends came to 14 bases. The germline V gene has CDR1 KGHSH and CDR2 LQKENI. The CDR3 sequence is CASSKGSGTQETQYF. DNA of the CDR3: TGTGCCAGCTCAAAGGGTAGCGGAACCCAAGAGACCCAGTACTTC.